What follows are 17 T cell receptor beta chains derived from one specimen sequenced in a study of human T cells and chemical hapten exposure. TCRdb ran MiXCR on the RACE reads and lists one entry per CDR3 protein. The table has about 92,000 distinct CDR3 sequences, under 13% seen once. As to time point: patch test 3, about 24 weeks after DPC sensitization. Regarding treatment: therapeutic diphenylcyclopropenone sensitization with weekly scalp DPC. The sequencing here drew on whole blood, taken in connection with sensitization to the hapten diphenylcyclopropenone (DPC). These receptors all stem from a woman in her 30s with alopecia areata. Some clones in this sample may be carry-over from other donors' samples.

The V gene is TRBV7-9, the J gene TRBJ1-4; unclear D gene. The CDR3 length is 12 residues. CDR1 is SEHNR, CDR2 FQNEAQ, per germline (reference sequence). The V end lost 1 base, the J end lost 8 bases, and 5 bases lay between the germline ends. The CDR3 is CASSLGGEKLFF. The CDR3 DNA sequence: TGTGCCAGCAGCTTAGGAGGGGAAAAACTGTTTTTT.

This clonotype was picked up a small number of times. This sequence joins TRBV12-3 or TRBV12-4 and TRBJ1-5; D unclear. Trimming removed 8 bases at V and 6 bases at J, with 11 bases between. This CDR3 is 12 amino acids long. CDR3 region: CASGLGFQPQHF. Written as DNA, the CDR3 is TGTGCCAGCGGCCTGGGTTTTCAGCCCCAGCATTTT.

There are many counts of this clonotype. The J gene is TRBJ2-2, the V gene TRBV6-2 or TRBV6-3; D possibly corresponds to TRBD2 (5 bases). The V and J ends lost 6 bases and 4 bases respectively, with 12 bases between them. Germline V gene data show CDR1 as MNHEY and CDR2 as SVGEGT. This CDR3 region has 14 residues. CDR3 amino acids: CASRGTRFTGELFF. CDR3 bases: TGTGCCAGCAGAGGCACTAGATTCACCGGGGAGCTGTTTTTT.

The gene calls are TRBV30 and TRBJ1-5; the match to TRBD1 covers 9 bases. J was trimmed by 5 bases and V by 0 bases; bases with no gene match: 11. The CDR3 is 17 residues long. CDR1 is GTSNPN, CDR2 SVGIG, per germline (reference sequence). The CDR3: CAWSVWGDRVTDQPQHF. CDR3 sequence (DNA): TGTGCCTGGAGTGTATGGGGGGACAGGGTGACGGATCAGCCCCAGCATTTT.

This clonotype was recorded at least ten times. CDR3 bases: TGTGCCAGCAGTATACAGGGTTACGAGCAGTACTTC. Translation gives CASSIQGYEQYF. The chain uses TRBV6-6 and TRBJ2-7; the D gene is possibly TRBD1 (6 bases). V lost 5 bases, J lost 4 bases, and 9 bases lay in between. The germline gives CDR1 MNHNY, CDR2 SVGAGI (reference sequence). This CDR3 contains 12 residues.

In this sample, this clonotype turned up many times. The CDR3 is CSALIGTSGSDEQFF. As DNA, the CDR3 is TGCAGCGCCCTGATTGGGACTAGCGGGAGTGATGAGCAGTTCTTC. The chain uses TRBV29-1 and TRBJ2-1; TRBD2 matches at 14 bases. The CDR3 is made up of 15 amino acids. Germline CDR1 and CDR2: SQVTM and ANQGSEA. The trim removed 7 bases at V and 8 bases at J, leaving 10 bases unmatched.

The chain has TRBV5-4 and TRBJ2-3, with 8 bases lining up with TRBD1. From germline, CDR1 is SGHNT and CDR2 YYREEE (reference sequence). The CDR3 runs 18 residues. V shed 4 bases, J shed 6 bases, and the junction held 19 bases outside the gene matches. For the CDR3, the DNA is TGTGCCAGCAGCCCGGTTATCGGACAGGGTGGGAAGAGTGATACGCAGTATTTT. Translation gives CASSPVIGQGGKSDTQYF.

The gene calls are TRBV28 and TRBJ2-7, with TRBD1 as a possible D gene (6 bases). The V end lost 5 bases, the J end lost 4 bases, and 24 bases lay between the germline ends. The CDR3 is 17 residues long. Germline V gene data show CDR1 as MDHEN and CDR2 as SYDVKM. The CDR3 loop reads CASSLTSPRGYGYEQYF. DNA of the CDR3: TGTGCCAGCAGTCTCACGAGCCCCAGGGGATACGGGTACGAGCAGTACTTC.

This clonotype was recorded at least ten times. CDR3 coding DNA: TGCAGCGTTGGGGAACAGGGGAATGGCTACACCTTC. It specifies CSVGEQGNGYTF. J is TRBJ1-2 and V is TRBV29-1; 7 nucleotides line up with TRBD1. The V and J ends lost 4 bases and 6 bases, in that order; junction bases with no gene match: 5. Germline CDR1 SQVTM, CDR2 ANQGSEA. This CDR3 has 12 residues.

Ten or more counts support this clonotype. The chain combines TRBV7-2 with TRBJ1-1; D ambiguous. The CDR3 spans 11 residues. With 4 bases removed from V and 9 bases from J, the gap between germline ends came to 9 bases. Germline V CDR1 and CDR2: SGHTA, FQGNSA. Here the CDR3 DNA reads TGTGCCAGCAGCTCGGGCCTGAAAGCTTTCTTT. As protein: CASSSGLKAFF.

The chain recombines TRBV28 with TRBJ2-7; D might be TRBD2 (5 bases). With 1 base removed from V and 5 bases from J, the gap between germline ends came to 12 bases. This CDR3 spans 14 amino acids. CDR1 MDHEN and CDR2 SYDVKM come from the germline V gene. As DNA, the CDR3 is TGTGCCAGCAGTTTATTACTAGTTGCCGACGAGCAGTACTTC. Translating it yields CASSLLLVADEQYF.

This clonotype was seen more than once but under ten times. V and J are TRBV6-5 and TRBJ2-6; 9 positions match TRBD1. From germline, CDR1 is MNHEY and CDR2 SVGAGI. Trimming at V came to 6 bases and at J to 2 bases, leaving 8 bases not matched to a gene. The CDR3 is made up of 17 amino acids. CDR3 in amino acids: CASRSATGGPGANVLTF. The DNA for the CDR3 is TGTGCCAGCAGGTCAGCCACAGGGGGCCCTGGGGCCAACGTCCTGACTTTC.

Only one count was recorded for this clonotype. For the CDR3, the DNA is TGTGCCAGCAACAGGGAGCCCCCCGGGGAGCTGTTTTTT. Its translation: CASNREPPGELFF. This chain joins TRBV9 and TRBJ2-2; maybe TRBD1 (6 bases). This CDR3 contains 13 residues. V shed 6 bases and J shed 6 bases, with 12 bases lying between them. Per germline, CDR1 SGDLS and CDR2 YYNGEE.

This rearrangement joins TRBV5-5 to TRBJ2-3; D is uncertain. This CDR3 is 14 amino acids long. Germline V gives CDR1 SGHKS, CDR2 YYEKEE (reference sequence). The germline V and J ends were trimmed by 6 bases and 6 bases, with 17 bases remaining between them. CDR3 nucleotides: TGTGCCAGCACTTACGGCAGTCCCCCGGATACGCAGTATTTT. Protein sequence: CASTYGSPPDTQYF.

This clonotype was found many times. The chain joins TRBV11-2 to TRBJ2-7; TRBD2 aligns across 7 bases. V shed 4 bases, J shed 7 bases, and the junction held 16 bases outside the gene matches. This CDR3 comprises 16 residues. Per the germline V gene, CDR1 is SGHAT and CDR2 is FQNNGV. The CDR3 region has the DNA TGTGCCAGCAGCTACCTACCCGGGACTACCTTAGAGGAGCAGTACTTC. It translates to CASSYLPGTTLEEQYF.

About this clonotype itself: A clone one base away is much larger, so this may be a read error. The genes are TRBV7-2 and TRBJ1-5; tentative D call: TRBD1 (5 bases). The closer fit of TRBJ2-3 to the DNA end suggests the J call may be wrong. There are 15 residues in the CDR3. Germline loops: CDR1 SGHTA, CDR2 FQGNSA. The CDR3: CASSLVAGYNQPQYF. The CDR3 DNA sequence: TGTGCCAGCAGCTTAGTGGCAGGGTACAATCAGCCCCAGTATTTT.

This clonotype has at least ten counts. The chain combines TRBV6-2 or TRBV6-3 with TRBJ2-7; perhaps TRBD1 as D (7 bases). The CDR3 is 13 residues long. V lost 4 bases and J lost 8, with 15 bases in between. Germline lookup yields CDR1 MNHEY and CDR2 SVGEGT. In nucleotides, the CDR3 is TGTGCCAGCAGTTCTGGAGGAGGGGGCAAGCAGTACTTC. It encodes CASSSGGGGKQYF.